The 20 T cell receptor beta chains reported below all come from one sample, sequenced in a study of CD8+ T cells in alopecia areata. Following RNA extraction, reverse transcription yielded cDNA that acted as the sequencing template. TCRdb's copy holds only in-frame clones and misses some; the assay was immunoSEQ multiplex PCR. Of more than 150,000 clones in the sample, 50% to 75% were seen once. The sequenced sample was CD4+ T cells sorted from blood, obtained at week 0. The source of these receptors is a human donor with alopecia areata.

This clone was counted between two and nine times. The chain uses TRBV7-2 and TRBJ1-5; a weak D match, TRBD1 (6 bases). Trimming took 5 bases from V and 5 from J, leaving 16 bases between them. The CDR3 consists of 15 residues. The germline CDR1 and CDR2 sequences are SGHTA and FQGNSA. The CDR3 DNA follows: TGTGCCAGCAGCGTGACAGGTATGCGCGATCAGCCCCAGCATTTT. Amino acids: CASSVTGMRDQPQHF.

The chain couples TRBV4-3 to TRBJ1-1; no firm D call. Germline CDR1 reads LGHNA; CDR2 reads YSLEER. V was cut by 5 bases and J by 0 bases, with 16 bases left in between. The CDR3 is 16 amino acids. CDR3 DNA: TGCGCCAGCAGCGGGCTAAGTACCTCCATGAACACTGAAGCTTTCTTT. As protein: CASSGLSTSMNTEAFF.

This clone showed up just a few times. The rearrangement uses TRBV23-1 and TRBJ1-5; 7 nucleotides match TRBD1. TRBV23-1 is placed among ORFs of uncertain function. The CDR3 is 14 amino acids. Unmatched junction bases numbered 9, after V lost 8 bases and J lost 5 bases. The CDR3 loop is CASRQGGSHQPQHF. CDR3 nucleotides: TGCGCCAGCCGACAGGGAGGGTCGCATCAGCCCCAGCATTTT.

This clone was detected only a few times. The gene calls are TRBV7-2 and TRBJ2-5; 7 nucleotides align to TRBD2. The CDR3 length is 13 residues. J was trimmed by 2 bases and V by 5 bases; bases with no gene match: 2. The germline V gene encodes CDR1 SGHTA and CDR2 FQGNSA. The CDR3 loop is CASSLGLQETQYF. The DNA of the CDR3 is TGTGCCAGCAGCCTGGGACTACAAGAGACCCAGTACTTC.

This chain links TRBV19 with TRBJ1-1; D possibly corresponds to TRBD1 (6 bases). The germline V gene has CDR1 LNHDA and CDR2 SQIVND (reference sequence). The CDR3 loop spans 15 amino acids. V was cut by 2 bases and J by 1 base, with 11 bases left in between. CDR3 protein: CASSIKPGANTEAFF. The CDR3 nucleotides read TGTGCCAGTAGTATAAAACCGGGGGCGAACACTGAAGCTTTCTTT.

A single count supports this clone. This sequence joins TRBV5-6 and TRBJ2-3; D is possibly TRBD1 (6 bases). The V end was cut by 4 bases, the J end by 2 bases, with 14 bases between. This CDR3 is built from 15 residues. Germline V gene lookup returns CDR1 SGHDT and CDR2 YYEEEE. The CDR3 bases are TGTGCCAGCAGCCGTCGAGGGGGATTCACAGATACGCAGTATTTT. Translated: CASSRRGGFTDTQYF.

This chain uses TRBV29-1 with TRBJ2-3; no clear D. CDR1 is SQVTM, CDR2 ANQGSEA, per germline. The CDR3 has 13 residues. With 0 bases removed from V and 10 bases from J, the gap between germline ends came to 14 bases. In nucleotides, the CDR3 is TGCAGCGTTGAAGATCCTCAGAAAACCTCGCAGTATTTT. This gives the protein CSVEDPQKTSQYF.

V gene TRBV5-8 combines with J gene TRBJ2-3; D is uncertain. Trimming removed 0 bases at V and 7 bases at J, with 6 bases between. The CDR3 runs to 12 residues. The germline V gene encodes CDR1 SGHTS and CDR2 YDEGEE. This CDR3 reads CASSLVGNTQYF. Here the CDR3 DNA reads TGTGCCAGCAGCTTGGTTGGAAATACGCAGTATTTT.

This clone was seen more than once but under ten times. V gene TRBV4-2 combines with J gene TRBJ2-7, with no clear D. The length of the CDR3 is 14 residues. The ends were cut back, 0 bases at V and 4 bases at J, with 10 bases in the middle. Germline loops: CDR1 LGHNA, CDR2 YNFKEQ. CDR3 amino acids: CASSQDQMGYEQYF. The CDR3 nucleotides read TGTGCCAGCAGCCAAGATCAGATGGGGTACGAGCAGTACTTC.

The rearrangement joins TRBV30 to TRBJ1-4, with no clear D. V lost 4 bases and J lost 5, with 17 bases in between. This CDR3 comprises 15 residues. The germline gives CDR1 GTSNPN, CDR2 SVGIG (reference sequence). The CDR3 DNA is TGTGCCTGGACCCCCCTGTTGAGGAGGAATGAAAAACTGTTTTTT. Its translation: CAWTPLLRRNEKLFF.

The chain has TRBV7-2 and TRBJ1-5, with D possibly TRBD1 on 6 matching bases. In germline, CDR1 is SGHTA, CDR2 FQGNSA. The CDR3 is made up of 17 amino acids. Between the trimmed V and J ends, which lost 1 base and 2 bases, there was a span of 15 bases. The CDR3 protein is CASSLDLGRGRNQPQHF. The CDR3 DNA sequence: TGTGCCAGCAGCTTAGATTTGGGCAGGGGCCGCAATCAGCCCCAGCATTTT.

The rearrangement uses TRBV5-1 and TRBJ2-1; D may match TRBD1 or TRBD2 (6 bases each). Trimming stripped 4 bases from V and 15 bases from J, with 26 bases between. CDR3 length equals 15 residues. Germline lookup yields CDR1 SGHRS and CDR2 YFSETQ. The CDR3 here is CASSTQTGSELGGFF. CDR3 nucleotides: TGCGCCAGCAGCACTCAGACAGGATCCGAGCTGGGGGGGTTCTTC.

The chain uses TRBV10-3 and TRBJ1-3, with D unresolved. The CDR3 consists of 16 residues. Trimming cost V 4 bases and J 0 bases, with 13 bases left between them. Per germline, CDR1 ENHRY and CDR2 SYGVKD. Here the CDR3 DNA reads TGTGCCATCAGTGCCCCCGGACGGCGCTCTGGAAACACCATATATTTT. Residues: CAISAPGRRSGNTIYF.

This clone was observed a few times. The rearrangement links TRBV27 to TRBJ2-3; 8 nucleotides match TRBD1. With 7 bases clipped from V and 7 bases from J, the junction kept 13 bases outside the gene matches. Germline V lookup: CDR1 MNHEY, CDR2 SMNVEV (reference sequence). CDR3 length: 15 amino acids. The CDR3 nucleotides read TGTGCCAGCACGGGGGCCGGGACAGGACCATATACGCAGTATTTT. Translated: CASTGAGTGPYTQYF.

The chain joins TRBV5-1 to TRBJ1-2; 7 nucleotides line up with TRBD1. Germline CDR1 SGHRS, CDR2 YFSETQ. V trimming: 4 bases; J trimming: 6 bases; junction bases outside the gene matches: 12. The CDR3 loop spans 15 amino acids. CDR3 sequence (DNA): TGCGCCAGCAGCAAGGGGGACAGAGGTTCCCATGGCTACACCTTC. It encodes CASSKGDRGSHGYTF.

The gene calls are TRBV9 and TRBJ2-6; 7 bases are a match to TRBD1. Germline CDR1 reads SGDLS; CDR2 reads YYNGEE. The CDR3 has 20 residues. With V trimmed by 3 bases and J by 0 bases, 15 bases remained unmatched. CDR3 protein: CASSERPSGGYRSGANVLTF. In nucleotides, the CDR3 is TGTGCCAGCAGCGAGAGACCGTCAGGGGGATATCGCTCTGGGGCCAACGTCCTGACTTTC. Complete variable domain (other parts from reference TRBV9 and TRBJ2-6): DSGVTQTPKHLITATGQRVTLRCSPRSGDLSVYWYQQSLDQGLQFLIQYYNGEERAKGNILERFSAQQFPDLHSELNLSSLELGDSALYFCASSERPSGGYRSGANVLTFGAGSRLTVL.

This chain joins TRBV30 and TRBJ2-7; tentative D call: TRBD2 (5 bases). V was shortened by 2 bases and J by 5 bases, with 16 bases between the two germline ends. From germline, CDR1 is GTSNPN and CDR2 SVGIG (reference sequence). The CDR3 runs to 14 residues. CDR3 sequence reads: CAWSLLGSPHEQYF. For the CDR3, the DNA is TGTGCCTGGAGTCTTTTGGGGAGTCCCCACGAGCAGTACTTC.

This chain links TRBV29-1 with TRBJ2-7, with D perhaps TRBD1 (5 bases). CDR1 and CDR2 (germline): SQVTM, ANQGSEA. The ends were cut back, 5 bases at V and 2 bases at J, with 13 bases in the middle. The CDR3 totals 13 residues. This CDR3 reads CSVSAGITYEQYF. The CDR3 nucleotides read TGCAGCGTTTCGGCAGGGATTACCTACGAGCAGTACTTC.

This clone was detected once. The genes are TRBV27 and TRBJ2-5; 10 bases are a match to TRBD2. Germline V gene sequence: CDR1 MNHEY, CDR2 SMNVEV (reference sequence). The V and J ends lost 8 bases and 3 bases, in that order; junction bases with no gene match: 0. The CDR3 extends over 12 amino acids. CDR3 protein: CASGLAEETQYF. In nucleotides, the CDR3 is TGTGCCAGCGGACTAGCGGAAGAGACCCAGTACTTC.

The chain couples TRBV4-2 to TRBJ2-5, with D unclear. Germline lookup yields CDR1 LGHNA and CDR2 YNFKEQ. There are 15 residues in the CDR3. V lost 6 bases, J lost 3 bases, and 17 bases lay in between. DNA of the CDR3: TGTGCCAGCAGACCCAAGCCGTTAAGAAAAGAGACCCAGTACTTC. Its translation: CASRPKPLRKETQYF.